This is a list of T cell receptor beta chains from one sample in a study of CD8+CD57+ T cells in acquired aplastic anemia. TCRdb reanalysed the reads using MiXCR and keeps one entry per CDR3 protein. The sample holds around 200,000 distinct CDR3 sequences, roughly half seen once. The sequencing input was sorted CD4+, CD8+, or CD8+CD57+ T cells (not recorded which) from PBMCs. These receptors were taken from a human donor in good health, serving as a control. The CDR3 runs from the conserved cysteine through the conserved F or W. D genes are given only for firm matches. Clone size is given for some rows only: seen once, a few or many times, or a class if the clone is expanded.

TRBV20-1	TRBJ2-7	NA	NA	CSARVGGSYEQYF	TGCAGTGCTAGAGTGGGGGGCTCCTACGAGCAGTACTTC
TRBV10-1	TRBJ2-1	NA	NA	CASGPGSSYNEQFF	TGCGCCAGCGGCCCGGGAAGCTCCTACAATGAGCAGTTCTTC
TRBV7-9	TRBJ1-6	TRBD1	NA	CASSLVGTGDCNSPLHF	TGTGCCAGCAGCTTAGTCGGGACAGGGGACTGCAATTCACCCCTCCACTTT
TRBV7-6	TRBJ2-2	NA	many	CASSLQPGTGELFF	TGTGCCAGCAGCTTACAGCCCGGGACCGGGGAGCTGTTTTTT
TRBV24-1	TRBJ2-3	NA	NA	CATRFASTDTQYF	TGTGCCACCAGATTTGCTAGCACAGATACGCAGTATTTT
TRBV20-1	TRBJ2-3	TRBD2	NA	CSASGGIDTQYF	TGCAGTGCTTCGGGGGGTATAGATACGCAGTATTTT
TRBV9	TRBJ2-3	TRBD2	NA	CASSVEAGEATDTQYF	TGTGCCAGCAGCGTAGAAGCGGGGGAGGCCACAGATACGCAGTATTTT
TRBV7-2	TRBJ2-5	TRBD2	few	CASSLGTSGSSQYF	TGTGCCAGCAGCTTAGGGACTAGCGGGAGTTCCCAGTACTTC
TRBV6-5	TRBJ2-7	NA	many	CASSYRGYEQYF	TGTGCCAGCAGTTACAGGGGCTACGAGCAGTACTTC
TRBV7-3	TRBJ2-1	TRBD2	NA	CASSLKGGGAYNEQFF	TGTGCCAGCAGCTTAAAAGGCGGGGGGGCTTACAATGAGCAGTTCTTC
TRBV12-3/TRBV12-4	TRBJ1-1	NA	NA	CASSRKGGTEAFF	TGTGCCAGCAGTCGCAAGGGGGGAACTGAAGCTTTCTTT
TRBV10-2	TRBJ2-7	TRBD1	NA	CASNARTGDCYEQYF	TGCGCCAGCAACGCCAGGACAGGGGATTGTTACGAGCAGTACTTC
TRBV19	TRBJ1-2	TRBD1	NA	CASTRTTGGYGYTF	TGTGCCAGTACCAGAACCACAGGGGGCTATGGCTACACCTTC
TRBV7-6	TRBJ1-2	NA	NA	CASSPGETPNYGYTF	TGTGCCAGCAGCCCTGGTGAGACCCCTAACTATGGCTACACCTTC
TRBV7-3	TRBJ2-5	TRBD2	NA	CACSLASGGQGTQYF	TGTGCCTGCAGCTTAGCGAGCGGGGGCCAAGGGACCCAGTACTTC